This T cell receptor beta chain was sequenced during a study of post-analysis software for immune sequencing data. Included in the TCR beta cDNA libraries were unique molecular identifiers. cDNA molecules numbering roughly 0.5 million came from about 1 to 10 million T cells. TCRdb re-analysed the PCR reads in MiXCR, keeping a single row per CDR3 protein. The sample includes a few hundred thousand distinct CDR3 sequences, approximately 45% seen only once; the top ten take 9% to 14%. Study-wide findings and caveats: Roughly five TRBV segments appeared more often in patients than in controls, and TRBV5-6, TRBV5-1 and TRBV20-1 were among these.

Germline CDR1 and CDR2: MDHEN and SYDVKM. Trimming removed 2 bases from V and 4 bases from J, with 14 bases in between. The CDR3 covers 15 residues. In this sample, this clonotype turned up a few times. Its antigen is not known. The sequenced sample consisted of blood. The chain couples TRBV28 to TRBJ1-2; possibly TRBD1 for D (6 bases). The sequence derives from a girl aged 10 to 17 with multiple sclerosis. The CDR3 nucleotides read TGTGCCAGCAGTTTACGCCGACCCAGGGGCTATGGCTACACCTTC. It translates to CASSLRRPRGYGYTF.